These 7 T cell receptor beta chains were all obtained from the same sample, sequenced in a study of pediatric ulcerative colitis. Clones were read by immunoSEQ multiplex PCR, and TCRdb kept only the in-frame ones, dropping some. Of 11,000 to 15,000 clones in the sample, approximately 90% were seen once. Source material: blood. The receptors stem from a boy between 10 and 17 years old with moderate ulcerative colitis.

The V gene is TRBV10-3, the J gene TRBJ2-1, with TRBD2 as a possible D gene (5 bases). The CDR3 is 13 residues long. Trimming shortened V by 4 bases and J by 2 bases, and 6 bases separated the two germline ends. Germline CDR1 and CDR2: ENHRY and SYGVKD. The CDR3 nucleotides are TGTGCCATCAGTGGGGGAGCCTACAATGAGCAGTTCTTC. Translating gives CAISGGAYNEQFF.

The rearrangement links TRBV7-2 to TRBJ1-2; a possible D gene is TRBD1 (5 bases). The V end was cut by 2 bases, the J end by 8 bases, with 12 bases between. The CDR3 covers 13 residues. Germline V gene lookup returns CDR1 SGHTA and CDR2 FQGNSA. The CDR3 sequence: CASSLMTALGYTF. The CDR3 DNA reads TGTGCCAGCAGCTTAATGACAGCCTTAGGCTACACCTTC.

This chain joins TRBV5-1 and TRBJ1-5; TRBD1 agrees at 9 bases. The CDR3 spans 14 residues. V shed 0 bases and J 6 bases; nucleotides not matched to a gene: 1. Germline loops: CDR1 SGHRS, CDR2 YFSETQ. The CDR3 sequence: CASSLGQGGQPQHF. The CDR3 DNA reads as TGCGCCAGCAGCTTGGGACAGGGGGGTCAGCCCCAGCATTTT.

The V and J genes are TRBV5-1 and TRBJ1-1; 7 positions agree with TRBD1. The CDR3 is 16 amino acids. Trimming removed 5 bases from V and 0 bases from J; junction bases left unmatched: 10. The germline gives CDR1 SGHRS, CDR2 YFSETQ. CDR3 DNA sequence: TGCGCCAGCAGTTTCATAGGGGGCGAAATGAACACTGAAGCTTTCTTT. This translates into CASSFIGGEMNTEAFF.

This chain joins TRBV7-9 and TRBJ2-1; 7 bases fit TRBD2. Germline CDR1 SEHNR, CDR2 FQNEAQ (reference sequence). The J segment lost 3 bases and the V segment lost 6 bases, leaving 11 bases of the junction unmatched. The CDR3 has 16 amino acids. CDR3 loop: CASSWTGTIVYNEQFF. DNA of the CDR3: TGTGCCAGCAGTTGGACCGGGACTATCGTCTACAATGAGCAGTTCTTC.

The chain carries TRBV7-2 and TRBJ2-5; 8 bases line up with TRBD2. The junction had 7 bases not matched to a gene; V was cut back by 2 bases and J by 5 bases. CDR1 is SGHTA and CDR2 is FQGNSA in the germline V gene. CDR3 length: 15 residues. The CDR3 DNA reads TGTGCCAGCAGCTTAATTCTAGCGGGTACGGAGACCCAGTACTTC. It yields the protein CASSLILAGTETQYF.

The rearrangement uses TRBV5-1 and TRBJ1-3; no clear D gene. The germline gives CDR1 SGHRS, CDR2 YFSETQ. The CDR3 covers 14 residues. The V end was cut by 2 bases, the J end by 0 bases, with 6 bases between. CDR3 amino acids: CASSFDGSGNTIYF. In DNA, the CDR3 is TGCGCCAGCAGCTTTGACGGCTCTGGAAACACCATATATTTT.